A selection of T cell receptor beta chains follows, all from one sample in a study of CD8 T cells in ankylosing spondylitis. MiXCR, applied by TCRdb to the 5' RACE reads, yields one record per CDR3 protein. Among 30,000 to 40,000 distinct CDR3 sequences listed, about 9.4% were seen once. The source material was blood, either unsorted or a sorted T cell fraction (not recorded which). Every receptor here comes from a male donor with ankylosing spondylitis or in good health (not recorded which). Both conserved end residues are part of each CDR3. The D gene is left open where the match is weak. Some rows have no size entry. The others give once, few or many, or a class for an expanded clone.

j_call clone_size d_call v_call cdr3_nt cdr3_aa
TRBJ1-5 many TRBD1 TRBV20-1 TGCAGTGCCACGACAGGGGATCCCGTCCGGGGGCCCCAGCATTTT CSATTGDPVRGPQHF
TRBJ2-5 few . TRBV3-1 TGTGCCAGCAGCCCTTCCGGGACACATCGGCGGGAGACCCAGTACTTC CASSPSGTHRRETQYF
TRBJ2-6 many TRBD2 TRBV4-2 TGTGCCAGCAGCAGGGAGGGGAACACTGGGGCCAACGTCCTGACTTTC CASSREGNTGANVLTF
TRBJ2-7 many . TRBV29-1 TGCAGCGTTGTGGAAGGGGTCGGCTACGAGCAGTACTTC CSVVEGVGYEQYF
TRBJ2-1 few TRBD1 TRBV12-3/TRBV12-4 TGTGCCAGCAGCTCTGTTTGGAGGACAGGGGGCGATGAGCAGTTCTTC CASSSVWRTGGDEQFF
TRBJ2-7 many . TRBV7-9 TGTGCCAGCAGCTCCTCGTGGACCTCCGGTTACGAGCAGTACTTC CASSSSWTSGYEQYF
TRBJ2-4 hyperexpanded . TRBV13 TGTGCCAGCAGCTTAGGGGAAAACATTCAGTACTTC CASSLGENIQYF
TRBJ2-7 . . TRBV7-2 TGTGCCAGCAGCTCGAACAGACAGTCCTACGAGCAGTACTTC CASSSNRQSYEQYF
TRBJ1-3 many . TRBV2 TGTGCCAGCAGATACGGGCCTGGAAACACCATATATTTT CASRYGPGNTIYF
TRBJ2-1 many . TRBV6-2/TRBV6-3 TGTGCCAGCAGTTCGGGCAGGCAACGGCGGAGCGGCTACAATGAGCAGTTCTTC CASSSGRQRRSGYNEQFF
TRBJ2-1 . . TRBV7-2 TGTGCCAGCAGCTTAGCGCTAGGACTCCACAATGAGCAGTTCTTC CASSLALGLHNEQFF
TRBJ2-3 many . TRBV29-1 TGCAGCGTAGCCCGCCATATAGACGATAGCACAGATACGCAGTATTTT CSVARHIDDSTDTQYF
TRBJ2-7 many . TRBV29-1 TGCAGCGTTTCATTCCGAGACTACGAGCAGTACTTC CSVSFRDYEQYF
TRBJ2-7 many . TRBV5-1 TGCGCCAGCAGCTTGGAATCGGTTGAGCAGTACTTC CASSLESVEQYF
TRBJ2-2 many TRBD2 TRBV10-2 TGCGCCAGCGGGGGACTAGCGTTGGCCACCGGGGAGCTGTTTTTT CASGGLALATGELFF
TRBJ2-3 . TRBD2 TRBV9 TGTGCCAGCAGCGTAGGTGGACTAGCGGGAAGCGGCCCAGATACGCAGTATTTT CASSVGGLAGSGPDTQYF
TRBJ2-1 . TRBD2 TRBV2 TGTGCCATCAGGGGACTAGCGGGAACCCCGAGCTCCTACAATGAGCAGTTCTTC CAIRGLAGTPSSYNEQFF
TRBJ2-5 . TRBD1 TRBV28 TGTGCCAGTAAAGGACAGGCCTGGGAGACCCAGTACTTC CASKGQAWETQYF
TRBJ2-7 many . TRBV5-5 TGTGCCAGCAGCTTGGAGGACAGCATTATCTACGAGCAGTACTTC CASSLEDSIIYEQYF
TRBJ2-5 many . TRBV7-7 TGTGCTAGCAGCTTAGCTGGGACCAAAGAGACCCAGTACTTC CASSLAGTKETQYF
TRBJ2-3 few TRBD1 TRBV12-5 TGTGCTAGTGACCCCGGACAGGGGGCCACAGATACGCAGTATTTT CASDPGQGATDTQYF
TRBJ1-2 medium-sized TRBD1 TRBV27 TGTGCCAGCATGGGACAGGGGGCCATTGGAGGCTACACCTTC CASMGQGAIGGYTF
TRBJ2-1 . . TRBV27 TGTGCCAGCAGTCCAGACAGTGGGGTCTACAATGAGCAGTTCTTC CASSPDSGVYNEQFF
TRBJ2-4 many . TRBV7-2 TGTGCCAGCAGCTTAGCGGGCCAAGCCGTTTGGTACTTC CASSLAGQAVWYF
TRBJ1-5 . . TRBV19 TGTGCCAGTAGTATGCAGGGGTTGAATCAGCCCCAGCATTTT CASSMQGLNQPQHF
TRBJ1-2 many . TRBV29-1 TGCAGCGTTGATAACGACCTCTCCGGCCGTGGCTACACCTTC CSVDNDLSGRGYTF
TRBJ2-5 many TRBD2 TRBV27 TGTGCCAGCAGTTTATCAGCGGGAGGAGAGACCCAGTACTTC CASSLSAGGETQYF
TRBJ2-1 many . TRBV29-1 TGCAGCGGGACTCTAGTGAGCTCCTACAATGAGCAGTTCTTC CSGTLVSSYNEQFF
TRBJ2-3 many TRBD2 TRBV20-1 TGCAGTGCTAGAGCGGGACTAGATTTTGCAGATACGCAGTATTTT CSARAGLDFADTQYF